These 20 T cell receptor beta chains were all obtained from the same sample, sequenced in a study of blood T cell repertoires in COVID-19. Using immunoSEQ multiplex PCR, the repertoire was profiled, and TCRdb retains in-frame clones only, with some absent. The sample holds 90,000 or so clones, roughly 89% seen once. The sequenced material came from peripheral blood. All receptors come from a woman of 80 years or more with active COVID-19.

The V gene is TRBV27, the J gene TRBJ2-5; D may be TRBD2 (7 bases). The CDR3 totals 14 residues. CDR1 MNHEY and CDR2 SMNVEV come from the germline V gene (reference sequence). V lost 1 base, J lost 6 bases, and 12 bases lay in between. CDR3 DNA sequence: TGTGCCAGCAGTTTATGGGGGGGCGAAAAGACCCAGTACTTC. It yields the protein CASSLWGGEKTQYF.

The CDR3 is CASSSQPGHTSNQPQHF. The CDR3 DNA is TGTGCCAGCAGTTCCCAACCGGGACATACGAGCAATCAGCCCCAGCATTTT. This chain connects TRBV27 to TRBJ1-5; tentatively, D is TRBD1 (6 bases). This CDR3 has 17 residues. Germline V gene data show CDR1 as MNHEY and CDR2 as SMNVEV (reference sequence). Trimming pared 4 bases from V and 1 base from J, leaving 17 bases between.

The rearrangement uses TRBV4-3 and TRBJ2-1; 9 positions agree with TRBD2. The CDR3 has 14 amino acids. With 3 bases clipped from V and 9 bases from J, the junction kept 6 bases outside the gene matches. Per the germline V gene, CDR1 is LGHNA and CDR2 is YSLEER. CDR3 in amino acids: CASSHSGGRGEQFF. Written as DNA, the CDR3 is TGCGCCAGCAGCCACTCGGGCGGGAGGGGTGAGCAGTTCTTC.

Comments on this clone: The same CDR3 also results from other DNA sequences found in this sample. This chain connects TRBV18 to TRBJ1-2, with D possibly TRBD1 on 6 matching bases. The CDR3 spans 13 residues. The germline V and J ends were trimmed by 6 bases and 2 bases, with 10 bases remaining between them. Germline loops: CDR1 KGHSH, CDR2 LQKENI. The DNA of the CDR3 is TGTGCCAGCTCCCCCGACAGGAACTATGGCTACACCTTC. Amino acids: CASSPDRNYGYTF.

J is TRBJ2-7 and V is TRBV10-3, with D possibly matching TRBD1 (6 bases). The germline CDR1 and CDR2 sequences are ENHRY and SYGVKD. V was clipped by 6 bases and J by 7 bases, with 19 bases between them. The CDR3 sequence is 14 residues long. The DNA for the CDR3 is TGTGCCATCAGAACTACAGGGAGAGAAGGGGAGCAGTACTTC. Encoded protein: CAIRTTGREGEQYF.

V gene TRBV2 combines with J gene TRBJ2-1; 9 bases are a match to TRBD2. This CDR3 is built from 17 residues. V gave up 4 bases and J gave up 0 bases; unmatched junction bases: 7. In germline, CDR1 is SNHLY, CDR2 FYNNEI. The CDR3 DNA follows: TGTGCCAGCAGTGGACTAGCGGAGTTAACCTCCTACAATGAGCAGTTCTTC. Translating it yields CASSGLAELTSYNEQFF. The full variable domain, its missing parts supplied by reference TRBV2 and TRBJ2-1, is EPEVTQTPSHQVTQMGQEVILRCVPISNHLYFYWYRQILGQKVEFLVSFYNNEISEKSEIFDDQFSVERPDGSNFTLKIRSTKLEDSAMYFCASSGLAELTSYNEQFFGPGTRLTVL.

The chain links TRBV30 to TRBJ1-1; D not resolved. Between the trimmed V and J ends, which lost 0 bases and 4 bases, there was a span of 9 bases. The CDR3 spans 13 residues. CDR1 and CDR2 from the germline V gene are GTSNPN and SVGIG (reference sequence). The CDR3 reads CAWSVLLPTEAFF. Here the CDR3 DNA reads TGTGCCTGGAGTGTTCTCCTTCCCACTGAAGCTTTCTTT.

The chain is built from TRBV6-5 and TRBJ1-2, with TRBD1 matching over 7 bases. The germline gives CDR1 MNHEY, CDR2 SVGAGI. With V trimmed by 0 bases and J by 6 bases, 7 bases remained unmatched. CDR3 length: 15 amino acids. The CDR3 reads CASSYSGTVSNGYTF. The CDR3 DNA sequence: TGTGCCAGCAGTTACTCGGGGACAGTCTCTAATGGCTACACCTTC.

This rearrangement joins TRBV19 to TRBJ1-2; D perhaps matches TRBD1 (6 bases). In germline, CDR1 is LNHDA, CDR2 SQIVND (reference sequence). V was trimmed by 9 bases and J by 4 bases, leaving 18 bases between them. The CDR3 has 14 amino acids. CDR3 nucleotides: TGTGCCAGCCGCGAGGCGAGGGGGAGCTATGGCTACACCTTC. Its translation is CASREARGSYGYTF.

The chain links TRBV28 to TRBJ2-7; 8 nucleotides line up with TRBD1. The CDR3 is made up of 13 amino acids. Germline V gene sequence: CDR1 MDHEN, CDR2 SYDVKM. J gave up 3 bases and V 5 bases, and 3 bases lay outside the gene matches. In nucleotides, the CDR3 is TGTGCCAGCAGTCCGGGACAGGACTACGAGCAGTACTTC. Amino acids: CASSPGQDYEQYF.

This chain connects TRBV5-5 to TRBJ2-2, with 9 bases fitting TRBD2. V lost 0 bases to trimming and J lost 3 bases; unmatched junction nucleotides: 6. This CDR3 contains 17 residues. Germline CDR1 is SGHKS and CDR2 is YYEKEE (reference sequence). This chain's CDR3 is CASSLEVSGRDTGELFF. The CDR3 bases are TGTGCCAGCAGCTTGGAGGTTAGCGGGAGAGACACCGGGGAGCTGTTTTTT.

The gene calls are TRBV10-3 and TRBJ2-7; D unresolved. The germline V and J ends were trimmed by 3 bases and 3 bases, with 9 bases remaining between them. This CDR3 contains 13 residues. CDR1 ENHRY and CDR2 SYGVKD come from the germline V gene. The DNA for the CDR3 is TGTGCCATCAGTGACAGAACCGACTACGAGCAGTACTTC. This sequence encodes CAISDRTDYEQYF.

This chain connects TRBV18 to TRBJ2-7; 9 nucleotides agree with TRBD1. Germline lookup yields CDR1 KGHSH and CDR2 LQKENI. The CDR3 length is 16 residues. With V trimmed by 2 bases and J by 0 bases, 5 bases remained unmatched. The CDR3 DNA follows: TGTGCCAGCTCACCATTGAGACAGGGGGTCTCCTACGAGCAGTACTTC. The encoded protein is CASSPLRQGVSYEQYF.

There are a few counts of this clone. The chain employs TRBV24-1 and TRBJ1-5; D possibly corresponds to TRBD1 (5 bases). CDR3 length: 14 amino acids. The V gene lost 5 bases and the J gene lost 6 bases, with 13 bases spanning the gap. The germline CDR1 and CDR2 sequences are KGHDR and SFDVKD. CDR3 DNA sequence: TGTGCCACCAGTGCCAGGGCGTGGGGTCAGCCCCAGCATTTT. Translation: CATSARAWGQPQHF.

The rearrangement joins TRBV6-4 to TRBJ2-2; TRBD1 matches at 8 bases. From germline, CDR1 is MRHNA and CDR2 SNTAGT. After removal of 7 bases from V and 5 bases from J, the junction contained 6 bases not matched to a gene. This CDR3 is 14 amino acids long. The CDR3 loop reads CASNVDRGTGELFF. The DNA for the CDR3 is TGTGCCAGCAACGTTGACAGGGGAACCGGGGAGCTGTTTTTT.

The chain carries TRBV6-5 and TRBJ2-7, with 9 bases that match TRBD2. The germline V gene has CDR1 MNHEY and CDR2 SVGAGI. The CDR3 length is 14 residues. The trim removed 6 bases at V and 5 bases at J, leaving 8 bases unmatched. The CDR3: CASRPWRTSDEQYF. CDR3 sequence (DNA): TGTGCCAGCAGGCCTTGGCGGACTAGCGACGAGCAGTACTTC.

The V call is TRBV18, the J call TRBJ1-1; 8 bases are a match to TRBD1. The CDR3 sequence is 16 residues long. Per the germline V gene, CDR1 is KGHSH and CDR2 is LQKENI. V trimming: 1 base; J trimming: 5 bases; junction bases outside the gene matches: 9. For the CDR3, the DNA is TGTGCCAGCTCACCACGTGCGGCGACAGGGGAAACTGAAGCTTTCTTT. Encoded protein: CASSPRAATGETEAFF.

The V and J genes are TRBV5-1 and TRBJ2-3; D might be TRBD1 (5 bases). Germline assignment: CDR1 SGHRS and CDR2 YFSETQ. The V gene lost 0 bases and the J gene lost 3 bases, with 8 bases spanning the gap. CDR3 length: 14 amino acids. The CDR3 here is CASSLAQGTDTQYF. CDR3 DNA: TGCGCCAGCAGCTTGGCCCAGGGTACAGATACGCAGTATTTT.

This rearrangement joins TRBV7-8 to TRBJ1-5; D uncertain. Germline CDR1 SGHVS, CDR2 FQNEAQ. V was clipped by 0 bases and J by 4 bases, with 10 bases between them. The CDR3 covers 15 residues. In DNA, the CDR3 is TGTGCCAGCAGCTTAGCTATCAACAGTAATCAGCCCCAGCATTTT. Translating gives CASSLAINSNQPQHF.

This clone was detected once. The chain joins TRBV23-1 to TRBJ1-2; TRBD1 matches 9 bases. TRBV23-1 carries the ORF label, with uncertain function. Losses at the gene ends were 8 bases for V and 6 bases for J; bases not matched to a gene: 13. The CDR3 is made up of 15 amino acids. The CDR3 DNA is TGCGCCAGCCAACACAGGGGGCGAGTTCGAGATGGCTACACCTTC. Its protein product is CASQHRGRVRDGYTF.